This paragraph covers one TCR beta chain sequence. The data stem from a study of blood T cell repertoires in COVID-19. The V end lost 0 bases, the J end lost 4 bases, and 9 bases lay between the germline ends. This CDR3 is 14 amino acids long. Germline values: CDR1 MNHEY, CDR2 SVGAGI. Assay: immunoSEQ multiplex PCR; the TCRdb copy retains only in-frame clones and omits some. The profile shows around 210,000 clones, 60% to 85% of them singletons. V usage is TRBV6-5 and J usage is TRBJ1-1; no clear D gene. The sequence was obtained from a woman in her seventies with acute or convalescent COVID-19. Sequencing was performed on peripheral blood. DNA for the CDR3: TGTGCCAGCAGTTACTCCCGGGGAGGCACTGAAGCTTTCTTT. Its translation is CASSYSRGGTEAFF.